The TCR beta chain described here comes from a study of T cells in Graves' hyperthyroidism and ophthalmopathy. V dropped 0 bases and J dropped 5 bases, with 6 bases sitting between them. The length of the CDR3 is 13 residues. Looked up from germline, CDR1 is SGHRS and CDR2 is YFSETQ. This clonotype was seen ten or more times. Amplification of TCR beta CDR3 regions used RNA as the template. HTBI primers were employed in a first-round RT-PCR of the TCR CDR3. Each CDR3 protein gets one entry after TCRdb re-called the multiplex PCR reads with MiXCR. In the table there are around 500,000 distinct CDR3 sequences, under 15% of which are singletons. A patient was excluded if there was uncontrolled infection, other autoimmune disease, pregnancy or lactation.

The chain uses TRBV5-1 and TRBJ2-1; D is unclear. The receptor was derived from a woman under 30 with Graves' hyperthyroidism. Sequenced input: blood. The CDR3: CASSLVSDNEQFF. The CDR3 DNA reads as TGCGCCAGCAGCTTGGTGTCGGACAATGAGCAGTTCTTC.